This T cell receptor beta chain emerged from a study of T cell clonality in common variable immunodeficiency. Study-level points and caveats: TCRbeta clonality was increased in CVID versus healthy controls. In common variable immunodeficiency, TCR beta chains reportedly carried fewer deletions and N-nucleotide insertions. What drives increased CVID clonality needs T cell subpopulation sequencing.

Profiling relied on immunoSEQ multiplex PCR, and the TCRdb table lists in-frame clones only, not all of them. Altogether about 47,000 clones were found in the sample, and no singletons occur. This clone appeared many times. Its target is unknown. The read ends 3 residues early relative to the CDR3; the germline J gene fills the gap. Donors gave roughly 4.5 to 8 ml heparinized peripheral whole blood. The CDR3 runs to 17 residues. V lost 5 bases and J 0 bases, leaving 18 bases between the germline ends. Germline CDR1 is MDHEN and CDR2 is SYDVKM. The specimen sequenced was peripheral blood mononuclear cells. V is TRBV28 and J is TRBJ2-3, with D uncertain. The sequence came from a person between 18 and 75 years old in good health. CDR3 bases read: TGTGCCAGCAGTACCGTTTGGTTGTCGACTAGCACAGATACG. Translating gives CASSTVWLSTSTDT. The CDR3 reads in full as CASSTVWLSTSTDTQYF.